The clone carrying this T cell receptor (beta chain) occurred a few times. What was amplified from RNA transcripts were TCR beta CDR3 regions. The TCR CDR3 first-round RT-PCR relied on the HTBI primer set. Each CDR3 protein gets one entry after TCRdb re-called the multiplex PCR reads with MiXCR. The table has hundreds of thousands of distinct CDR3 sequences, over 35% seen once. The data stem from a study of T cells in Graves' hyperthyroidism and ophthalmopathy. In patients aged 18 to 65, hyperthyroidism was newly diagnosed, with duration under 2 months. Investigators excluded patients with uncontrolled infection, other autoimmune disease, pregnancy or lactation. Diagnosing involved the use of clinical symptoms, serum thyroxine and TRAb, thyroid ultrasound and orbital computed tomography. Sequencing was done on a sample of blood. The receptor was isolated from a young man with Graves' hyperthyroidism.

CDR3 sequence: CASSWTGGGETQYF. DNA for the CDR3: TGTGCCAGCAGCTGGACAGGGGGCGGTGAGACCCAGTACTTC. The chain has TRBV2 and TRBJ2-5; 11 bases fit TRBD1. The CDR3 is made up of 14 amino acids. Germline V gene lookup returns CDR1 SNHLY and CDR2 FYNNEI. V trimming: 6 bases; J trimming: 5 bases; junction bases outside the gene matches: 5.